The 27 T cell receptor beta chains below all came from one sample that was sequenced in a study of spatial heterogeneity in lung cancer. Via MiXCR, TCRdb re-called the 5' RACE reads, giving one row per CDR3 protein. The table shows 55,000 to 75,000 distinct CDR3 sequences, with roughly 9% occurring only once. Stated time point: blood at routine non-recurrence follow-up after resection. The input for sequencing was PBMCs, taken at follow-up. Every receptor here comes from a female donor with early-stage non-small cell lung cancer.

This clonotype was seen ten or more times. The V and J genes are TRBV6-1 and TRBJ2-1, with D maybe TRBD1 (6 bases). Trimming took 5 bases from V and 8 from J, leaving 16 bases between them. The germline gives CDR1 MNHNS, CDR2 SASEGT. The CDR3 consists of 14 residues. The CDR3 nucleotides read TGTGCCAGCAGTTCAGGGCAGGGGTTCGATGAGCAGTTCTTC. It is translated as CASSSGQGFDEQFF.

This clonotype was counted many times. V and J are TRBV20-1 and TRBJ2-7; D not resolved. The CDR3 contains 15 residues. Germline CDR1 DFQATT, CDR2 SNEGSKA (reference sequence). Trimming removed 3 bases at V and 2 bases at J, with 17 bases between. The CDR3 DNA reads TGCAGTGCTAGGGGTTTAGGGTCCCCCACCTACGAGCAGTACTTC. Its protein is CSARGLGSPTYEQYF.

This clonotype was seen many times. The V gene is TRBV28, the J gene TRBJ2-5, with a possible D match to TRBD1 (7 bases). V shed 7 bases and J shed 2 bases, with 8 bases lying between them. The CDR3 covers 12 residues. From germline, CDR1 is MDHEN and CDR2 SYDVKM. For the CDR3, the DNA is TGTGCCAGCACAGGGGGGCAAGAGACCCAGTACTTC. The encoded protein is CASTGGQETQYF.

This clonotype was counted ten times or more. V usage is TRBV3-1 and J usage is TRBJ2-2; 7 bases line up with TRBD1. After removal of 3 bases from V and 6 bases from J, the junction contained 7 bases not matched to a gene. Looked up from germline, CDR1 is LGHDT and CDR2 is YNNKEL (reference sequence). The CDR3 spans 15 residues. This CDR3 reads CASSHGDRLAGELFF. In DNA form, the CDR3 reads TGTGCCAGCAGCCACGGGGACAGACTCGCCGGGGAGCTGTTTTTT.

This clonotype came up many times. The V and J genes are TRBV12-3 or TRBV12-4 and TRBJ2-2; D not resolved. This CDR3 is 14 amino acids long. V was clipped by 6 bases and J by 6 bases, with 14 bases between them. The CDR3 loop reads CASSQVSNAGELFF. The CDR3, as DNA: TGTGCCAGCAGCCAAGTCAGCAACGCCGGGGAGCTGTTTTTT.

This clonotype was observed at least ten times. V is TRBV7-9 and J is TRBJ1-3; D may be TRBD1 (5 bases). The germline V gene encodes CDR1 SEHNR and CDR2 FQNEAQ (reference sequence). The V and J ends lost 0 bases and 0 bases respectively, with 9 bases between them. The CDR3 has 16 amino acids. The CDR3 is CASSLAVGGSGNTIYF. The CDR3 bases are TGTGCCAGCAGCTTAGCAGTGGGGGGCTCTGGAAACACCATATATTTT. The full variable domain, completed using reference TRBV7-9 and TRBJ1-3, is DTGVSQNPRHKITKRGQNVTFRCDPISEHNRLYWYRQTLGQGPEFLTYFQNEAQLEKSRLLSDRFSAERPKGSFSTLEIQRTEQGDSAMYLCASSLAVGGSGNTIYFGEGSWLTVV.

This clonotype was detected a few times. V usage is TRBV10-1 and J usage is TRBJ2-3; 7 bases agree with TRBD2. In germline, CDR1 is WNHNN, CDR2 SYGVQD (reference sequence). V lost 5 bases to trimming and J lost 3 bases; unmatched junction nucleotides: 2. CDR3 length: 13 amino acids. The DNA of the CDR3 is TGCGCCAGCAGTAGTAGCGGGACAGATACGCAGTATTTT. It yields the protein CASSSSGTDTQYF.

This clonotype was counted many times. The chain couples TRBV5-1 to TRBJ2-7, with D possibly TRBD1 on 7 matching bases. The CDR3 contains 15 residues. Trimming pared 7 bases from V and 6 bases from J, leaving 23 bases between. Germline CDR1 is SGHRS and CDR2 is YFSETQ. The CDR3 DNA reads TGCGCCAGCTCCCCCGCGGGGATCTCAGGGGGCGAGCAGTACTTC. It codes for CASSPAGISGGEQYF.

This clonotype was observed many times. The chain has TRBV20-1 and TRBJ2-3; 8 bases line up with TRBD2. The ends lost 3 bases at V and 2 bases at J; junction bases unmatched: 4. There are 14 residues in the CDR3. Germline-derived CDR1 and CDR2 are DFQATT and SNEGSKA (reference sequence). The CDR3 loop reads CSARLAGNTDTQYF. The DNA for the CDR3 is TGCAGTGCTAGGTTAGCGGGAAACACAGATACGCAGTATTTT.

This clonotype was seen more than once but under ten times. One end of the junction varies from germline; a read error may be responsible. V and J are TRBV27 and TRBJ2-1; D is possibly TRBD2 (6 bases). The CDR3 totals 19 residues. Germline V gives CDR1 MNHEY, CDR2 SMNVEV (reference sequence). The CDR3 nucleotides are TGCACCAGCAGTTTATCAGCCTCTCCCTGCGGGGAGACCTACAATGAGCAGTTCTTC. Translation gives CTSSLSASPCGETYNEQFF.

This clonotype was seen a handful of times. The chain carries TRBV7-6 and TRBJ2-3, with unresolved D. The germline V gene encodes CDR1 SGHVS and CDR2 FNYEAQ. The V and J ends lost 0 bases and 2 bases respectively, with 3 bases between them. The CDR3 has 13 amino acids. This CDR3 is CASSLANTDTQYF. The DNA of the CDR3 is TGTGCCAGCAGCTTAGCAAACACAGATACGCAGTATTTT.

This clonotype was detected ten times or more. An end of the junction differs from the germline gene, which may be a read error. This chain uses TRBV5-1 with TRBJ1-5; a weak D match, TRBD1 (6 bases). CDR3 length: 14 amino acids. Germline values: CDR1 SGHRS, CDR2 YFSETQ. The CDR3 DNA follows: TGTGCCAGCAGCTTAGGAGGGGGGAATCAGCCCCAGCATTTT. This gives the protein CASSLGGGNQPQHF.

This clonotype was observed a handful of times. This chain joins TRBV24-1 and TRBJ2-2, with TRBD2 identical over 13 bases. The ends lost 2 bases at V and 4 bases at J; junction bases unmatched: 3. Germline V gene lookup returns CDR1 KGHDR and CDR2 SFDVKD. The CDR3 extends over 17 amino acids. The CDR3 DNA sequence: TGTGCCACCAGTGATTATTGGACTAGCGGGAGCACCGGGGAGCTGTTTTTT. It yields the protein CATSDYWTSGSTGELFF.

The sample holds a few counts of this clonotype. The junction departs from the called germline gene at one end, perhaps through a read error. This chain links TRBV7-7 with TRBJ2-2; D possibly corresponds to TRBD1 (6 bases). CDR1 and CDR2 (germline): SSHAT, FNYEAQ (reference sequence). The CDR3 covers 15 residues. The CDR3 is CASSPLARGTGELFF. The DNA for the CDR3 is TGTGCTAGCAGCCCTTTGGCTAGGGGGACCGGGGAGCTGTTTTTT.

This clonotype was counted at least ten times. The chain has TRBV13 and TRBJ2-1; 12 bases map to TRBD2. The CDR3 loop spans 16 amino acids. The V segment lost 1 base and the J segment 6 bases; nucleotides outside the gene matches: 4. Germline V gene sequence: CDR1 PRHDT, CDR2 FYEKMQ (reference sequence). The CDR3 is CASSLEGLAGLNEQFF. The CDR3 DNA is TGTGCCAGCAGCTTAGAAGGACTAGCGGGACTCAATGAGCAGTTCTTC. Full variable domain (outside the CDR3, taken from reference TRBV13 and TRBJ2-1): AAGVIQSPRHLIKEKRETATLKCYPIPRHDTVYWYQQGPGQDPQFLISFYEKMQSDKGSIPDRFSAQQFSDYHSELNMSSLELGDSALYFCASSLEGLAGLNEQFFGPGTRLTVL.

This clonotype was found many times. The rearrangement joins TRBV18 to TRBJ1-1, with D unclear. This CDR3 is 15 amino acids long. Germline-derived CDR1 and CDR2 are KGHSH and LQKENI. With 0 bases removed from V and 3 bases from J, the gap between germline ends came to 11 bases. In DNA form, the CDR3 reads TGTGCCAGCTCACCACCGACGGTCGGTCACACTGAAGCTTTCTTT. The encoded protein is CASSPPTVGHTEAFF. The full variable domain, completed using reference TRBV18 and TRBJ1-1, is NAGVMQNPRHLVRRRGQEARLRCSPMKGHSHVYWYRQLPEEGLKFMVYLQKENIIDESGMPKERFSAEFPKEGPSILRIQQVVRGDSAAYFCASSPPTVGHTEAFFGQGTRLTVV.

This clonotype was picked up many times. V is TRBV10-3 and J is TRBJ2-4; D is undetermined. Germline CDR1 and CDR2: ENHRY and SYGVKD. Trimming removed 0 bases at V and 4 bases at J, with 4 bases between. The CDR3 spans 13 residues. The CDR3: CAISESNKNIQYF. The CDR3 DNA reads TGTGCCATCAGTGAGTCGAATAAAAACATTCAGTACTTC.

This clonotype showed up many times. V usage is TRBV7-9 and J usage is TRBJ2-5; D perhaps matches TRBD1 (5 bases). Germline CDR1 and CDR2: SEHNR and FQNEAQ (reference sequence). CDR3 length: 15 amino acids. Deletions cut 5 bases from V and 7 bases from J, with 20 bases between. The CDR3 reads CASSRRMAAQGTQYF. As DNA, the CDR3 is TGTGCCAGCAGCCGAAGGATGGCGGCCCAGGGGACCCAGTACTTC.

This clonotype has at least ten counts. CDR3 sequence reads: CASSLAGSSDTQYF. The CDR3 DNA follows: TGTGCCAGCAGCTTAGCGGGGAGCTCAGATACGCAGTATTTT. The J gene is TRBJ2-3, the V gene TRBV7-3, with a possible D match to TRBD2 (6 bases). Trimming shortened V by 2 bases and J by 4 bases, and 10 bases separated the two germline ends. From germline, CDR1 is SGHTA and CDR2 FQGTGA. The CDR3 spans 14 residues.

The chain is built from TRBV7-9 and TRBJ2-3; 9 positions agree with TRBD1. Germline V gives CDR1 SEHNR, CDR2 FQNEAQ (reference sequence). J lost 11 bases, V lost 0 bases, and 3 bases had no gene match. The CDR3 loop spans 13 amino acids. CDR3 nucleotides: TGTGCCAGCAGCTTAGCCGGGACAGGGATGCAGTATTTT. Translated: CASSLAGTGMQYF.

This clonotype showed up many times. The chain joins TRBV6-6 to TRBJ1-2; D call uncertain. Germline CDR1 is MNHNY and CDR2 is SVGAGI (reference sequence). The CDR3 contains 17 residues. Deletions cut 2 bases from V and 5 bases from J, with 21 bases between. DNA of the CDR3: TGTGCCAGCAGTTACCCCACCGGTGCGTCCGATAGGTATGGCTACACCTTC. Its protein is CASSYPTGASDRYGYTF.

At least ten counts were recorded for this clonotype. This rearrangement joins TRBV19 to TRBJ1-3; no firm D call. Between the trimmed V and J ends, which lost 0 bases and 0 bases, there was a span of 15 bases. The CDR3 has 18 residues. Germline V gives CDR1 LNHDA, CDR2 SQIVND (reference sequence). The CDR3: CASSIDSQDPSSGNTIYF. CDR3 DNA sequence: TGTGCCAGTAGTATAGATTCCCAGGACCCGAGCTCTGGAAACACCATATATTTT.

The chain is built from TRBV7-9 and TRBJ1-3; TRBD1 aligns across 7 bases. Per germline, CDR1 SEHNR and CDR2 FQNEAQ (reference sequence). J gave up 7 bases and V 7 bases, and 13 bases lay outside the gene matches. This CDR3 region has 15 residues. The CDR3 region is CASTPTGTVRNTIYF. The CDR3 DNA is TGTGCCAGCACTCCTACAGGGACAGTCCGGAACACCATATATTTT.

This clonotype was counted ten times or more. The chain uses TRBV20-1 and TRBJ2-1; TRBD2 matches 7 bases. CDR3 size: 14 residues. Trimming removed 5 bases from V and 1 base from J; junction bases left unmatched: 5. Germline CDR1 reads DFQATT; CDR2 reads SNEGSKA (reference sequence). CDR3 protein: CSAGLAESYNEQFF. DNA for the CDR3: TGCAGTGCTGGGCTAGCGGAGTCCTACAATGAGCAGTTCTTC.

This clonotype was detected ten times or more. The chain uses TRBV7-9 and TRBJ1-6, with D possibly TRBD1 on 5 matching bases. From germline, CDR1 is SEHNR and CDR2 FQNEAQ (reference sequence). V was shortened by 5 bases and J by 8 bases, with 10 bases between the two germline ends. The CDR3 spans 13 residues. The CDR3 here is CASSAGTDSPLHF. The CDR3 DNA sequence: TGTGCCAGCAGCGCAGGGACGGATTCACCCCTCCACTTT.

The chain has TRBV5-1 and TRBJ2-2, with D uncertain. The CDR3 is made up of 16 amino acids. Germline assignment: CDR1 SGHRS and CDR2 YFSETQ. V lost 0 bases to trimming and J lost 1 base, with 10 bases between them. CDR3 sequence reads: CASSLGPILNTGELFF. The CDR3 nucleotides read TGCGCCAGCAGCTTGGGGCCGATCCTGAACACCGGGGAGCTGTTTTTT.

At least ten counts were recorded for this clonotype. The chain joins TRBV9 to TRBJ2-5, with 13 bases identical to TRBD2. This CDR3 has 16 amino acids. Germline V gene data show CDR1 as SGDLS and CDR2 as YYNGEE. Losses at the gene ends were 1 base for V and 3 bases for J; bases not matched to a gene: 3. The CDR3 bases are TGTGCCAGCAGCGTACCACTAGCGGGAGGGGAAGAGACCCAGTACTTC. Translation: CASSVPLAGGEETQYF.